The 22 T cell receptor beta chains listed next were all sequenced from one sample in a study of blood T cells in healthy people across ages. With a J-beta primer mix and a sample-barcoded 5' primer, a second PCR ran roughly 6 to 12 cycles. MiXCR was run by TCRdb on the 5' RACE reads, yielding one entry per CDR3 protein. The data hold about 970,000 distinct CDR3 sequences, with approximately 50% observed a single time. Specimen: blood. These receptors came from a woman in her fifties or sixties in good health.

The rearrangement joins TRBV2 to TRBJ2-7; TRBD2 might be the D (5 bases). V gave up 7 bases and J gave up 6 bases, with 19 bases separating them. Germline V CDR1 and CDR2: SNHLY, FYNNEI. The CDR3 length is 14 residues. This chain's CDR3 is CASTKDEVRGEQYF. The DNA for the CDR3 is TGTGCCAGCACTAAGGACGAGGTACGGGGCGAGCAGTACTTC.

The V and J genes are TRBV15 and TRBJ2-4; D is ambiguous. The DNA end is more similar to TRBJ2-5, so the J call may be wrong. CDR3 length: 13 amino acids. Germline assignment: CDR1 LNHNV and CDR2 YYDKDF (reference sequence). The CDR3 bases are TGTGCCACCAGCAAGATGCAGACGGAGACCCAGTACTTC. Translated: CATSKMQTETQYF.

This clonotype has just a few counts. This rearrangement joins TRBV28 to TRBJ2-7; D gene uncertain. Germline V CDR1 and CDR2: MDHEN, SYDVKM. The V gene lost 6 bases and the J gene lost 9 bases, with 21 bases spanning the gap. The CDR3 loop spans 14 amino acids. CDR3 sequence (DNA): TGTGCCAGCAGCACTCGACCCCTCCTTAAGGGGCAGTACTTC. It codes for CASSTRPLLKGQYF.

This rearrangement joins TRBV12-3 or TRBV12-4 to TRBJ1-5; perhaps TRBD1 as D (6 bases). The CDR3 length is 13 residues. V was trimmed by 6 bases and J by 7 bases, leaving 13 bases between them. CDR3 in amino acids: CASSPKTGQPQHF. The CDR3 nucleotides read TGTGCCAGCAGCCCTAAAACAGGGCAGCCCCAGCATTTT.

V gene TRBV27 combines with J gene TRBJ2-7; TRBD1 matches at 7 bases. V shed 4 bases, J shed 5 bases, and the junction held 5 bases outside the gene matches. From germline, CDR1 is MNHEY and CDR2 SMNVEV (reference sequence). CDR3 length equals 13 residues. The CDR3 DNA reads as TGTGCCAGCAGTTGGAAAACAGGGGACGAGCAGTACTTC. Translated: CASSWKTGDEQYF.

The rearrangement uses TRBV7-8 and TRBJ2-5, with D tentatively TRBD1 (5 bases). CDR1 and CDR2 from the germline V gene are SGHVS and FQNEAQ. With 7 bases removed from V and 1 base from J, the gap between germline ends came to 13 bases. This CDR3 spans 14 amino acids. The CDR3 coding sequence is TGTGCCAGCACCGTCGGACAACGCCAAGAGACCCAGTACTTC. Amino acid sequence: CASTVGQRQETQYF.

This clonotype was counted a few times. This chain links TRBV2 with TRBJ2-7; D is unresolved. This CDR3 contains 14 residues. Deletions cut 4 bases from V and 4 bases from J, with 14 bases between. Per germline, CDR1 SNHLY and CDR2 FYNNEI. DNA of the CDR3: TGTGCCAGCAGTGCACCTTATGCAGGTTACGAGCAGTACTTC. It encodes CASSAPYAGYEQYF.

The chain employs TRBV27 and TRBJ2-1; TRBD1 matches 9 bases. Germline CDR1 and CDR2: MNHEY and SMNVEV (reference sequence). V was clipped by 11 bases and J by 2 bases; unmatched bases: 10. This CDR3 comprises 15 residues. CDR3 region: CAGTPDRGPYNEQFF. The CDR3 nucleotides read TGTGCCGGCACCCCGGACAGGGGCCCCTACAATGAGCAGTTCTTC.

There are a few counts of this clonotype. The chain joins TRBV13 to TRBJ2-1; 7 bases are shared with TRBD2. The germline V gene has CDR1 PRHDT and CDR2 FYEKMQ (reference sequence). The CDR3 has 16 residues. Trimming removed 5 bases from V and 2 bases from J; junction bases left unmatched: 9. CDR3 amino acids: CASSALPAGPYNEQFF. Written as DNA, the CDR3 is TGTGCCAGCAGCGCCCTACCAGCGGGGCCCTACAATGAGCAGTTCTTC.

The chain links TRBV21-1 to TRBJ1-2; the table's D call, TRBD1, has no DNA check behind it. TRBV21-1 is labeled a pseudogene. CDR3 size: 13 residues. The CDR3 DNA is TGTGCCAGCAGTACAGGGGGCAATTATGGCTACACCTTC. Translating gives CASSTGGNYGYTF.

The chain joins TRBV7-2 to TRBJ2-7; no clear D. The CDR3 contains 14 residues. Germline V gives CDR1 SGHTA, CDR2 FQGNSA. V was shortened by 2 bases and J by 2 bases, with 10 bases between the two germline ends. The CDR3 loop is CASSLFGLPYEQYF. In nucleotides, the CDR3 is TGTGCCAGCAGCTTATTCGGGCTTCCCTACGAGCAGTACTTC.

This clonotype was seen a handful of times. The genes are TRBV27 and TRBJ2-4, with D maybe TRBD2 (5 bases). The J call may be wrong; the DNA end is better matched by TRBJ2-7. The CDR3 loop spans 14 amino acids. From germline, CDR1 is MNHEY and CDR2 SMNVEV (reference sequence). CDR3 nucleotides: TGTGCCAGCAGGGTGGCGGACTTCTTAGACGAGCAGTACTTC. Protein product: CASRVADFLDEQYF.

Only a few counts were recorded for this clonotype. This sequence joins TRBV4-1 and TRBJ2-5, with D possibly TRBD2 on 6 matching bases. The CDR3 extends over 15 amino acids. V was trimmed by 0 bases and J by 5 bases, leaving 13 bases between them. Germline V lookup: CDR1 MGHRA, CDR2 YSYEKL. CDR3 DNA: TGCGCCAGCAGCCAAGACAGACTAGTTTACGAGACCCAGTACTTC. Translation gives CASSQDRLVYETQYF.

This clonotype showed up just a few times. The rearrangement uses TRBV18 and TRBJ1-1; D call uncertain. The length of the CDR3 is 13 residues. Per germline, CDR1 KGHSH and CDR2 LQKENI. The V and J ends lost 2 bases and 6 bases respectively, with 10 bases between them. The DNA for the CDR3 is TGTGCCAGCTCACCATCGGGCTTACCTGAAGCTTTCTTT. Residues: CASSPSGLPEAFF.

This clonotype was observed a few times. The chain links TRBV2 to TRBJ1-4; D is perhaps TRBD1 (6 bases). Per the germline V gene, CDR1 is SNHLY and CDR2 is FYNNEI. Trimming removed 3 bases from V and 0 bases from J, with 8 bases in between. The CDR3 has 15 amino acids. DNA for the CDR3: TGTGCCAGCAGTGACCCAGGGGCAACTAATGAAAAACTGTTTTTT. Residues: CASSDPGATNEKLFF.

The chain is built from TRBV20-1 and TRBJ2-5, with TRBD2 as a possible D gene (6 bases). Trimming stripped 3 bases from V and 7 bases from J, with 12 bases between. This CDR3 region has 12 residues. CDR1 DFQATT and CDR2 SNEGSKA come from the germline V gene (reference sequence). CDR3 nucleotide sequence: TGCAGTGCTAGTCCTAGCGATGCGACCCAGTACTTC. Protein product: CSASPSDATQYF.

J is TRBJ2-3 and V is TRBV20-1; 10 bases match TRBD2. Germline V gene data show CDR1 as DFQATT and CDR2 as SNEGSKA (reference sequence). There are 14 residues in the CDR3. The J segment lost 3 bases and the V segment lost 3 bases, leaving 3 bases of the junction unmatched. Here the CDR3 reads CSARLSGRTDTQYF. The CDR3 coding sequence is TGCAGTGCTAGGCTTAGCGGGAGGACAGATACGCAGTATTTT.

This rearrangement joins TRBV10-3 to TRBJ2-7; D gene unclear. The J call may be wrong; the DNA end is better matched by TRBJ2-5. The CDR3 spans 12 residues. Per germline, CDR1 ENHRY and CDR2 SYGVKD. CDR3 sequence: CAISGETQTQYF. The DNA for the CDR3 is TGTGCCATCAGTGGTGAGACCCAGACCCAGTACTTC.

This rearrangement joins TRBV27 to TRBJ2-3; no clear D. The germline gives CDR1 MNHEY, CDR2 SMNVEV (reference sequence). This CDR3 has 15 residues. Deletions cut 4 bases from V and 3 bases from J, with 14 bases between. This chain's CDR3 is CASSWVLSATDTQYF. For the CDR3, the DNA is TGTGCCAGCAGTTGGGTATTGAGTGCTACAGATACGCAGTATTTT.

The chain couples TRBV9 to TRBJ2-6; no definite D call. Trimming removed 7 bases at V and 2 bases at J, with 7 bases between. This CDR3 has 13 residues. Germline V gene data show CDR1 as SGDLS and CDR2 as YYNGEE. The CDR3 here is CASGLTGANVLTF. The CDR3 coding sequence is TGTGCCAGCGGCCTGACTGGGGCCAACGTCCTGACTTTC.

This clonotype was seen only once. J is TRBJ1-1 and V is TRBV4-2, with D unclear. CDR1 is LGHNA and CDR2 is YNFKEQ in the germline V gene. The V gene lost 5 bases and the J gene lost 0 bases, with 16 bases spanning the gap. This CDR3 is 16 amino acids long. CDR3 sequence: CASSGDPFLLNTEAFF. The CDR3 coding sequence is TGTGCCAGCAGCGGGGATCCGTTCTTATTGAACACTGAAGCTTTCTTT.

This clonotype was seen just once. The chain uses TRBV2 and TRBJ2-5; 11 bases match TRBD2. The end of the DNA aligns better with TRBJ2-7, so the J call may be wrong. The CDR3 consists of 15 residues. CDR1 SNHLY and CDR2 FYNNEI come from the germline V gene. The CDR3 DNA reads TGTGCCAGCATTCGACTAGCGGGGCTTGGCAACGAGCAGTACTTC. Its translation: CASIRLAGLGNEQYF.